This TCR beta chain was identified in a study of cytomegalovirus exposure and HLA in healthy donors. This CDR3 is built from 16 residues. V lost 4 bases and J lost 10, with 23 bases in between. CDR1 and CDR2 (germline): SGDLS, YYNGEE. The PCR had 60 Vbeta and 13 Jbeta primers. The assay was immunoSEQ multiplex PCR, and TCRdb's table has in-frame clones only and misses some. The sample includes over 150,000 clones, just under 80% of them seen just once. The source of this sequence is a woman in her forties or fifties in good health and CMV-seropositive. This chain uses TRBV9 with TRBJ1-4; tentatively, D is TRBD1 (5 bases). Sequences were obtained from PBMCs. CDR3 nucleotide sequence: TGTGCCAGCAGCCCAACCTCCGCGGGCAGGGAGGGAAAACTGTTTTTT. It specifies CASSPTSAGREGKLFF.